These T cell receptor beta chains were read from a single sample in a study of CD8 T cells in Susac syndrome. Via MiXCR, TCRdb re-called the immunoSEQ multiplex PCR reads, giving one row per CDR3 protein. The sample shows over 150,000 distinct CDR3 sequences, roughly 94% of them seen only once. The source material was CD4+ T cells from PBMCs. The receptors come from a human donor with Susac syndrome. The CDR3 runs from the conserved cysteine through the conserved F or W. A D gene is named only where the DNA matches it firmly. Expanded clones are given a class, and other clones once, few, many or no size at all.

V,D,size,J,DNA,CDR3
TRBV28,-,-,TRBJ2-7,TGTGCCAGCAGTTCGCCCCAATACGAGCAGTACTTC,CASSSPQYEQYF
TRBV2,-,once,TRBJ2-7,TGTGCCAGCAGTGAGGAGACACACTCCTACGAGCAGTACTTC,CASSEETHSYEQYF
TRBV25-1,-,-,TRBJ2-7,TGTGCCAGCAGTGAATGGGGGCGTTCTAGCGGATTCGAGCAGTACTTC,CASSEWGRSSGFEQYF
TRBV20-1,TRBD1,-,TRBJ2-3,TGCAGTGCTCAAGAGCCGGGACAGCGCACAGATACGCAGTATTTT,CSAQEPGQRTDTQYF
TRBV4-2,-,-,TRBJ1-5,TGTGCCAGCAGCCAAGATTCCGGGGGCGGTCAGCCCCAGCATTTT,CASSQDSGGGQPQHF
TRBV30,-,-,TRBJ2-7,TGTGCCTGGAATGACAACTCCTACGAGCAGTACTTC,CAWNDNSYEQYF
TRBV3-1,-,-,TRBJ1-1,TGTGCCAGCAGCCAAGAATGGACCCTTGAAGCTTTCTTT,CASSQEWTLEAFF
TRBV4-2,TRBD1,-,TRBJ1-6,TGTGCCAGCAGCCAAATGAGACAGGGTACGACTTCACCCCTCCACTTT,CASSQMRQGTTSPLHF
TRBV29-1,TRBD1,-,TRBJ1-2,TGCAGCGTGGGACAGGGTTCTAACTATGGCTACACCTTC,CSVGQGSNYGYTF
TRBV4-3,-,-,TRBJ1-2,TGCGCCAGCAGCCAAGACCGGGCCTCTAACTATGGCTACACCTTC,CASSQDRASNYGYTF
TRBV4-1,-,few,TRBJ1-5,TGCGCCAGCAGCCAGGAGTTAGTGGGTCAGCCCCAGCATTTT,CASSQELVGQPQHF
TRBV14,TRBD2,few,TRBJ2-3,TGTGCCAGCAGCCAACTTAGCGGGAGGGCCAACAGCCTCACAGATACGCAGTATTTT,CASSQLSGRANSLTDTQYF
TRBV14,-,-,TRBJ1-3,TGTGCCAGCAGCCTACTACAGCGAAACACCATATATTTT,CASSLLQRNTIYF
TRBV18,-,-,TRBJ2-1,TGTGCCAGCTCACCAGCAGATTACAATGAGCAGTTCTTC,CASSPADYNEQFF